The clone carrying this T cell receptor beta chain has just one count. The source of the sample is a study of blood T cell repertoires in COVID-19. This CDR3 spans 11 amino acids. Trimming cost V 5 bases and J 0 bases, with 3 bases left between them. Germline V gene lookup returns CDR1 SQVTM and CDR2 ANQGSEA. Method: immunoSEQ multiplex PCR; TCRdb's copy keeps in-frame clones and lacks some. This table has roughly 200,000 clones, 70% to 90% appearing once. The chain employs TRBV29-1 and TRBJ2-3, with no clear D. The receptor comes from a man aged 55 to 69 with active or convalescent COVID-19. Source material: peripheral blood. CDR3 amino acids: CSVRSTDTQYF. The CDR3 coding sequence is TGCAGCGTTCGTAGCACAGATACGCAGTATTTT.